Following are 9 T cell receptor beta chains from one sample sequenced in a study of T cells in Graves' hyperthyroidism and ophthalmopathy. The CDR3 regions of TCR beta were amplified from RNA transcripts. Researchers ran a first-round RT-PCR on the TCR CDR3 using the HTBI primer set. A single record per CDR3 protein comes from TCRdb applying MiXCR to the multiplex PCR reads. The top ten hold over 8% of the sample, which has hundreds of thousands of distinct CDR3 sequences, about 38% seen once. The sample comprised blood. These receptors all stem from a man younger than 35 with Graves' hyperthyroidism.

V is TRBV20-1 and J is TRBJ1-6; no reliable D call. The CDR3 loop spans 15 amino acids. V was shortened by 2 bases and J by 0 bases, with 8 bases between the two germline ends. Germline lookup yields CDR1 DFQATT and CDR2 SNEGSKA (reference sequence). The CDR3 DNA is TGCAGTGCTAGACTGAGGAGCTCCTATAATTCACCCCTCCACTTT. Translated: CSARLRSSYNSPLHF.

A note on this clonotype: A read error is possible here, since a much larger clone lies one base away. The gene calls are TRBV19 and TRBJ1-5; perhaps TRBD1 as D (5 bases). The V end lost 4 bases, the J end lost 7 bases, and 11 bases lay between the germline ends. CDR1 is LNHDA, CDR2 SQIVND, per germline (reference sequence). The CDR3 is 13 residues long. The CDR3 sequence: CASSTGVRQPQHF. CDR3 coding DNA: TGTGCCAGTAGTACGGGGGTAAGGCAGCCCCAGCATTTT.

The chain employs TRBV20-1 and TRBJ2-5, with D unclear. The CDR3 runs 13 residues. The V end lost 3 bases, the J end lost 2 bases, and 10 bases lay between the germline ends. Per germline, CDR1 DFQATT and CDR2 SNEGSKA (reference sequence). For the CDR3, the DNA is TGCAGTGCTAGGTTGGGCTCACAAGAGACCCAGTACTTC. This gives the protein CSARLGSQETQYF.

This chain uses TRBV25-1 with TRBJ2-7; 12 bases agree with TRBD1. With 6 bases clipped from V and 7 bases from J, the junction kept 10 bases outside the gene matches. The germline V gene has CDR1 MGHDK and CDR2 SYGVNS. The CDR3 runs 15 residues. CDR3 bases: TGTGCCAGCAGCCAAGGGGACAGGGGGCTGGAGGAGCAGTACTTC. Translating gives CASSQGDRGLEEQYF.

This clonotype was seen a few times. V gene TRBV19 combines with J gene TRBJ2-5; D possibly matches TRBD1 or TRBD2 (5 bases each). This CDR3 comprises 14 residues. Germline CDR1 LNHDA, CDR2 SQIVND (reference sequence). V was pared by 3 bases and J by 9 bases, with 17 bases between. The CDR3: CASSMKDGAEAQYF. CDR3 sequence (DNA): TGTGCCAGTAGTATGAAAGACGGGGCTGAGGCCCAGTACTTC.

This clonotype was counted many times. The chain couples TRBV14 to TRBJ1-1; no clear D gene. The germline V and J ends were trimmed by 1 base and 4 bases, with 7 bases remaining between them. CDR3 length equals 13 residues. Germline values: CDR1 SGHDN, CDR2 FVKESK. DNA for the CDR3: TGTGCCAGCAGCCAAGGAACTCCCACTGAAGCTTTCTTT. As protein: CASSQGTPTEAFF.

The chain is built from TRBV5-1 and TRBJ1-1; D is unresolved. Germline V gene lookup returns CDR1 SGHRS and CDR2 YFSETQ. The V gene lost 4 bases and the J gene lost 8 bases, with 15 bases spanning the gap. The CDR3 is 13 residues long. CDR3 DNA sequence: TGCGCCAGCAGCCCTACGCGGGGTAACGAAGCTTTCTTT. Translation: CASSPTRGNEAFF. Full variable domain (missing parts from reference TRBV5-1 and TRBJ1-1): KAGVTQTPRYLIKTRGQQVTLSCSPISGHRSVSWYQQTPGQGLQFLFEYFSETQRNKGNFPGRFSGRQFSNSRSEMNVSTLELGDSALYLCASSPTRGNEAFFGQGTRLTVV.

This clonotype was seen a few times. The rearrangement links TRBV6-1 to TRBJ1-2; no clear D gene. CDR3 length: 13 amino acids. Germline V gene sequence: CDR1 MNHNS, CDR2 SASEGT. V was trimmed by 2 bases and J by 6 bases, leaving 10 bases between them. Written as DNA, the CDR3 is TGTGCCAGCAGTGAAAGTGGCAGAGATGGCTACACCTTC. It codes for CASSESGRDGYTF.

This clonotype was recorded at least ten times. The genes are TRBV20-1 and TRBJ1-1; D call uncertain. The CDR3 covers 13 residues. Germline V gene data show CDR1 as DFQATT and CDR2 as SNEGSKA (reference sequence). Trimming left V 2 bases short and J 0 bases short, with 7 bases between. CDR3 sequence: CSARSDLNTEAFF. DNA for the CDR3: TGCAGTGCTAGATCGGACTTGAACACTGAAGCTTTCTTT.